One and the same sample provided the 21 T cell receptor beta chains below, sequenced in a study of long-term antiretroviral therapy in people with HIV. Survey-level immunoSEQ v3.0 assays were run. Sequencing was performed with immunoSEQ multiplex PCR; in TCRdb, only in-frame clones are kept and a portion is missing. The sample lists about 24,000 clones; around three quarters were seen once. The source was unsorted PBMCs, collected 1.2 years after starting antiretroviral therapy. Every receptor here comes from a middle-aged woman with HIV.

V usage is TRBV5-1 and J usage is TRBJ2-2; 7 positions agree with TRBD1. CDR3 length: 15 residues. The ends lost 2 bases at V and 5 bases at J; junction bases unmatched: 6. In germline, CDR1 is SGHRS, CDR2 YFSETQ. This CDR3 reads CASSLRQGRTGELFF. The CDR3 nucleotides are TGCGCCAGCAGCTTAAGACAGGGAAGGACCGGGGAGCTGTTTTTT.

The rearrangement links TRBV5-6 to TRBJ2-7; weak D call: TRBD1 (6 bases). V was clipped by 4 bases and J by 4 bases, with 21 bases between them. CDR3 size: 16 residues. CDR1 and CDR2 (germline): SGHDT, YYEEEE. DNA of the CDR3: TGTGCCAGCAGCATCCGGACCAACAGGGCCTCATACGAGCAGTACTTC. Amino acids: CASSIRTNRASYEQYF.

The chain is built from TRBV7-9 and TRBJ2-2; D is ambiguous. V lost 3 bases to trimming and J lost 2 bases, with 7 bases between them. Per the germline V gene, CDR1 is SEHNR and CDR2 is FQNEAQ (reference sequence). This CDR3 spans 14 amino acids. The CDR3 here is CASSFGINTGELFF. The CDR3 DNA follows: TGTGCCAGCAGCTTCGGAATTAACACCGGGGAGCTGTTTTTT.

The chain has TRBV7-9 and TRBJ2-5, with D possibly matching TRBD1 (6 bases). V was clipped by 10 bases and J by 5 bases, with 11 bases between them. This CDR3 is 11 amino acids long. CDR1 and CDR2 (germline): SEHNR, FQNEAQ (reference sequence). CDR3 sequence reads: CAILRGETQYF. In DNA form, the CDR3 reads TGTGCCATCCTTAGGGGGGAGACCCAGTACTTC.

This clone was detected only once. The chain couples TRBV4-3 to TRBJ1-3; the D gene is possibly TRBD1 (5 bases). The CDR3 consists of 17 residues. Germline V gives CDR1 LGHNA, CDR2 YSLEER. V was shortened by 0 bases and J by 0 bases, with 12 bases between the two germline ends. The CDR3 protein is CASSQDRNRYSGNTIYF. The CDR3 DNA reads as TGCGCCAGCAGCCAAGATAGGAACAGGTACTCTGGAAACACCATATATTTT.

About this clone itself: The junction and the germline gene differ at one end; a read error may be behind it. The CDR3 protein is CASRVPGTGATNF. The CDR3 DNA reads TGTGCCAGCAGAGTACCCGGGACAGGGGCCACCAACTTC. The rearrangement uses TRBV6-5 and TRBJ2-7; TRBD1 matches at 10 bases. The CDR3 is made up of 13 amino acids. The germline gives CDR1 MNHEY, CDR2 SVGAGI.

The rearrangement links TRBV10-3 to TRBJ2-3; 10 nucleotides match TRBD2. The CDR3 length is 15 residues. Germline-derived CDR1 and CDR2 are ENHRY and SYGVKD. Trimming cost V 6 bases and J 3 bases; bases outside gene matches: 6. The CDR3, as DNA: TGTGCCATCAGCTTTAGCGGGGGGTCAACAGATACGCAGTATTTT. Its translation: CAISFSGGSTDTQYF.

This chain connects TRBV2 to TRBJ1-1; the D gene is possibly TRBD1 (6 bases). The V end lost 7 bases, the J end lost 6 bases, and 18 bases lay between the germline ends. The CDR3 has 14 amino acids. The germline V gene has CDR1 SNHLY and CDR2 FYNNEI. CDR3 DNA: TGTGCCAGCAACCAGGGGTCTAATTATGCTGAAGCTTTCTTT. It specifies CASNQGSNYAEAFF.

Only one count was recorded for this clone. The CDR3 DNA sequence: TGCGCCAGCAGCCTGGGCGCTAGCGGGGGCACCTACGAGCAGTACTTC. Protein product: CASSLGASGGTYEQYF. This sequence joins TRBV4-3 and TRBJ2-7; 10 nucleotides agree with TRBD2. This CDR3 has 16 residues. Germline V gene data show CDR1 as LGHNA and CDR2 as YSLEER. J was trimmed by 2 bases and V by 4 bases; bases with no gene match: 8.

This clone was picked up a small number of times. The rearrangement joins TRBV9 to TRBJ2-1; tentative D call: TRBD2 (6 bases). Per the germline V gene, CDR1 is SGDLS and CDR2 is YYNGEE. This CDR3 contains 14 residues. V was pared by 3 bases and J by 3 bases, with 10 bases between. The CDR3 reads CASSGGVGYNEQFF. The CDR3 DNA sequence: TGTGCCAGCAGCGGCGGGGTTGGCTACAATGAGCAGTTCTTC.

In DNA form, the CDR3 reads TGTGCCAGCAGCCTTTACAGTGGGGCTGAAGCTTTCTTT. Its translation: CASSLYSGAEAFF. The rearrangement joins TRBV6-5 to TRBJ1-1; D is unresolved. The CDR3 has 13 amino acids. V lost 6 bases, J lost 6 bases, and 14 bases lay in between. Germline-derived CDR1 and CDR2 are MNHEY and SVGAGI.

The chain links TRBV6-1 to TRBJ2-2; D is possibly TRBD1 (5 bases). Germline CDR1 and CDR2: MNHNS and SASEGT. Trimming cost V 6 bases and J 2 bases, with 13 bases left between them. The CDR3 is 15 amino acids. CDR3 amino acids: CASRDRQINTGELFF. CDR3 in DNA: TGTGCCAGCAGAGACAGACAGATAAACACCGGGGAGCTGTTTTTT.

The CDR3 sequence is CAISEGGGTEAFF. The CDR3 DNA follows: TGTGCCATCAGTGAGGGGGGTGGAACTGAAGCTTTCTTT. The chain is built from TRBV10-3 and TRBJ1-1; D may be TRBD1 (5 bases). CDR3 size: 13 residues. Per germline, CDR1 ENHRY and CDR2 SYGVKD. Deletions cut 2 bases from V and 5 bases from J, with 9 bases between.

The V gene is TRBV4-3, the J gene TRBJ1-4, with D possibly TRBD1 on 5 matching bases. The CDR3 consists of 16 residues. Trimming removed 1 base from V and 4 bases from J, with 13 bases in between. Germline V gene sequence: CDR1 LGHNA, CDR2 YSLEER. The CDR3 sequence is CASSQGQNRFNEKLFF. CDR3 nucleotides: TGCGCCAGCAGCCAAGGACAGAACAGGTTTAATGAAAAACTGTTTTTT.

This chain links TRBV30 with TRBJ2-5; D is ambiguous. V was trimmed by 0 bases and J by 4 bases, leaving 9 bases between them. There are 13 residues in the CDR3. CDR1 and CDR2 from the germline V gene are GTSNPN and SVGIG (reference sequence). The CDR3 sequence is CAWSVLLGETQYF. The CDR3 nucleotides are TGTGCCTGGAGTGTACTGCTTGGAGAGACCCAGTACTTC.

The chain carries TRBV6-1 and TRBJ1-6; tentatively, D is TRBD1 (5 bases). Per the germline V gene, CDR1 is MNHNS and CDR2 is SASEGT. V lost 6 bases to trimming and J lost 7 bases, with 13 bases between them. The CDR3 has 14 residues. CDR3 protein: CASRGEKGNSPLHF. The CDR3 DNA reads as TGTGCCAGCAGAGGGGAAAAGGGAAATTCACCCCTCCACTTT.

The rearrangement links TRBV9 to TRBJ2-7, with 8 bases lining up with TRBD2. V lost 0 bases and J lost 3; bases outside the gene matches: 5. Germline V gives CDR1 SGDLS, CDR2 YYNGEE. The CDR3 is 15 residues long. The CDR3 region is CASSVEGGGYYEQYF. In DNA form, the CDR3 reads TGTGCCAGCAGCGTAGAGGGCGGGGGGTACTACGAGCAGTACTTC.

This clone appeared once. V gene TRBV10-1 combines with J gene TRBJ2-7, with D possibly TRBD1 on 6 matching bases. V lost 6 bases and J lost 5, with 11 bases in between. This CDR3 has 12 amino acids. Germline V CDR1 and CDR2: WNHNN, SYGVQD (reference sequence). Here the CDR3 DNA reads TGCGCCAGCAGCGTAACAGGGAACGAGCAGTACTTC. It specifies CASSVTGNEQYF.

This clone turned up a few times. This chain connects TRBV19 to TRBJ1-5; 7 nucleotides match TRBD1. J lost 2 bases, V lost 4 bases, and 11 bases had no gene match. The CDR3 covers 17 residues. CDR1 and CDR2 (germline): LNHDA, SQIVND (reference sequence). CDR3 amino acids: CASSTVGQVFGNQPQHF. CDR3 sequence (DNA): TGTGCCAGTAGTACTGTCGGACAGGTCTTCGGCAATCAGCCCCAGCATTTT.

The CDR3 DNA reads as TGTGCCAGCAGCTTGGCGTTCCAGGGTTTGGGGTACAATGAGCAGTTCTTC. This translates into CASSLAFQGLGYNEQFF. This chain joins TRBV11-2 and TRBJ2-1; the D gene is possibly TRBD1 (5 bases). V was pared by 3 bases and J by 4 bases, with 19 bases between. The CDR3 covers 17 residues. CDR1 is SGHAT and CDR2 is FQNNGV in the germline V gene.

This CDR3 is CASSPHGGAGTGELFF. The CDR3 bases are TGCGCCAGCAGCCCGCACGGGGGGGCTGGTACCGGGGAGCTGTTTTTT. The chain uses TRBV4-3 and TRBJ2-2; 8 nucleotides agree with TRBD2. With V trimmed by 4 bases and J by 5 bases, 9 bases remained unmatched. Germline loops: CDR1 LGHNA, CDR2 YSLEER. This CDR3 is 16 amino acids long.